These T cell receptor beta chains were read from a single sample in a study of cytomegalovirus exposure and HLA in healthy donors. Measured with immunoSEQ multiplex PCR; TCRdb has only the in-frame clones, and not every one. Among roughly 130,000 clones listed, 75% to 85% were seen once. The source material was PBMCs. Every receptor here comes from a male donor in good health and CMV-seronegative. Both conserved end residues are part of each CDR3. The order of the fields is clone size, D gene, V gene, J gene, CDR3 DNA, CDR3 protein. D genes are given only for firm matches. Expanded clones are given a class, and other clones once, few, many or no size at all.

size: .; D: .; V: TRBV6-5; J: TRBJ1-4; DNA: TGTGCCAGCAGCTTGGGGGGGCAGGGCGATGAAAAACTGTTTTTT; CDR3: CASSLGGQGDEKLFF
size: .; D: TRBD2; V: TRBV11-2; J: TRBJ2-2; DNA: TGTGCCAGCAGACCTAGCGGGGGGGCCGGCACCGGGGAGCTGTTTTTT; CDR3: CASRPSGGAGTGELFF
size: .; D: .; V: TRBV5-1; J: TRBJ2-7; DNA: TGCGCCAGCAGCTTGGTCGACAGGAGCTACGAGCAGTACTTC; CDR3: CASSLVDRSYEQYF
size: .; D: .; V: TRBV5-1; J: TRBJ1-2; DNA: TGCGCCAGCAGCCCCATCCCGGGGACTGCTAACTATGGCTACACCTTC; CDR3: CASSPIPGTANYGYTF
size: .; D: TRBD2; V: TRBV7-3; J: TRBJ2-1; DNA: TGTGCCAGCAGCTTAAGACTAGCGGGGGGGTTCGGGTCTGATGAGCAGTTCTTC; CDR3: CASSLRLAGGFGSDEQFF
size: .; D: .; V: TRBV5-4; J: TRBJ1-3; DNA: TGTGCCAGCAGACAGGACCCGGGAAACACCATATATTTT; CDR3: CASRQDPGNTIYF
size: .; D: .; V: TRBV19; J: TRBJ2-7; DNA: TGTGCCAGTAGTATCGGCACAGGAACCTACGAGCAGTACTTC; CDR3: CASSIGTGTYEQYF
size: .; D: TRBD2; V: TRBV27; J: TRBJ2-1; DNA: TGTGCCAGCCGAACTAGCGGGTCTTACAATGAGCAGTTCTTC; CDR3: CASRTSGSYNEQFF
size: .; D: .; V: TRBV6-4; J: TRBJ2-3; DNA: TGTGCCAGCAGCGGATGGGGGAGGAAAGGAGATACGCAGTATTTT; CDR3: CASSGWGRKGDTQYF
size: .; D: .; V: TRBV5-8; J: TRBJ2-7; DNA: TGTGCCAGCAGCTTGCAACGCCTGAGCTCCTACGAGCAGTACTTC; CDR3: CASSLQRLSSYEQYF
size: .; D: TRBD1; V: TRBV7-9; J: TRBJ1-1; DNA: TGTGCCAGCAGCCGAGGGGACAGGTATGAAGCTTTCTTT; CDR3: CASSRGDRYEAFF
size: .; D: TRBD1; V: TRBV7-2; J: TRBJ2-7; DNA: TGTGCCAGCAGCCGAGGGACAGGCTTTTCCTACGAGCAGTACTTC; CDR3: CASSRGTGFSYEQYF
size: .; D: TRBD1; V: TRBV7-9; J: TRBJ1-6; DNA: TGTGCCAGCAGCCCGGGACAGGGTGAGGCCTATAATTCACCCCTCCACTTT; CDR3: CASSPGQGEAYNSPLHF
size: once; D: .; V: TRBV4-1; J: TRBJ2-1; DNA: TGCGCCAGCAGCCAAGAATTACAATATGAGCAGTTCTTC; CDR3: CASSQELQYEQFF
size: .; D: TRBD2; V: TRBV14; J: TRBJ2-7; DNA: TGTGCCAGCAGCTCCGAGGTGATAGCGGGCCTATACGAGCAGTACTTC; CDR3: CASSSEVIAGLYEQYF
size: .; D: .; V: TRBV6-1; J: TRBJ1-6; DNA: TGTGCCAGCAGTGAATTCGGGGGAAGTTCACCCCTCCACTTT; CDR3: CASSEFGGSSPLHF
size: .; D: TRBD1; V: TRBV30; J: TRBJ1-1; DNA: TGTGCCAGGGACAGGTGGGGTACTGAAGCTTTCTTT; CDR3: CARDRWGTEAFF
size: .; D: .; V: TRBV7-8; J: TRBJ2-5; DNA: TGTGCCAGCAACCGGAGGGGGGGGCTCCAAGAGACCCAGTACTTC; CDR3: CASNRRGGLQETQYF
size: once; D: .; V: TRBV6-5; J: TRBJ2-1; DNA: TGTGCCAGCAGTTACTCGGCAGGGGAACTCTACAATGAGCAGTTCTTC; CDR3: CASSYSAGELYNEQFF
size: .; D: .; V: TRBV6-5; J: TRBJ1-4; DNA: TGTGCCAGCAGTTCCCAGAATGAAAAACTGTTTTTT; CDR3: CASSSQNEKLFF
size: .; D: .; V: TRBV5-5; J: TRBJ2-3; DNA: TGTGCCAGCAGCTTGGCTCCGACAGGACCTAGCACAGATACGCAGTATTTT; CDR3: CASSLAPTGPSTDTQYF
size: .; D: TRBD2; V: TRBV4-2; J: TRBJ2-1; DNA: TGTGCCAGCGGCCTACCGGGCTTAGCGGGTTACAATGAGCAGTTCTTC; CDR3: CASGLPGLAGYNEQFF
size: once; D: .; V: TRBV11-2; J: TRBJ2-1; DNA: TGTGCCAGCAACGAGGGCAATGAGCAGTTCTTC; CDR3: CASNEGNEQFF
size: few; D: TRBD2; V: TRBV6-6; J: TRBJ2-1; DNA: TGTGCCAGCAGCTCTACTAGCGGGGGGGGGAATGAGCAGTTCTTC; CDR3: CASSSTSGGGNEQFF
size: .; D: TRBD1; V: TRBV28; J: TRBJ1-1; DNA: TGTGCCAGCGCCCCAGGGACAGAGAACACTGAAGCTTTCTTT; CDR3: CASAPGTENTEAFF
size: few; D: .; V: TRBV6-1; J: TRBJ2-3; DNA: TGTGCCAGCAGATCGCGACTGGGAGATACGCAGTATTTT; CDR3: CASRSRLGDTQYF
size: few; D: TRBD1; V: TRBV19; J: TRBJ1-3; DNA: TGTGCCAGTAGTATAACTGCCAGGGGGAGCTCTGGAAACACCATATATTTT; CDR3: CASSITARGSSGNTIYF
size: .; D: .; V: TRBV19; J: TRBJ1-5; DNA: TGTGCCAGTAGGCCGGACAGTAGCAATCAGCCCCAGCATTTT; CDR3: CASRPDSSNQPQHF
size: .; D: TRBD2; V: TRBV15; J: TRBJ2-3; DNA: TGTGCCACCGCGGTCAGCGGGGGGGGTGGGGATACGCAGTATTTT; CDR3: CATAVSGGGGDTQYF
size: .; D: .; V: TRBV27; J: TRBJ2-2; DNA: TGTGCCAGCAGTCCCAGGGGTCGGAGCACCGGGGAGCTGTTTTTT; CDR3: CASSPRGRSTGELFF
size: .; D: TRBD1; V: TRBV7-9; J: TRBJ1-1; DNA: TGTGCCAGCAGCCGACGGGACAGGGATACTGAAGCTTTCTTT; CDR3: CASSRRDRDTEAFF
size: .; D: .; V: TRBV6-5; J: TRBJ2-7; DNA: TGTGCCAGCAGTGACAGAATCTCCTACGAGCAGTACTTC; CDR3: CASSDRISYEQYF
size: .; D: .; V: TRBV19; J: TRBJ1-5; DNA: TGTGCCAGTAGTGCGACAGGTAATCAGCCCCAGCATTTT; CDR3: CASSATGNQPQHF
size: .; D: TRBD1; V: TRBV27; J: TRBJ2-7; DNA: TGTGCCAGCAACCGGTGGGCGGGACAGGGTTCCTACGAGCAGTACTTC; CDR3: CASNRWAGQGSYEQYF
size: .; D: .; V: TRBV2; J: TRBJ1-4; DNA: TGTGCCAGCAGTGAGAGTAGTGGTTACGAAAAACTGTTTTTT; CDR3: CASSESSGYEKLFF